This T cell receptor (beta chain) originates from a study of blood T cell repertoires in COVID-19. Study information: Acute and convalescent COVID-19 specimens originated in the United States, Italy and Spain. From T cells, B-cell-depleted T cells, or PBMCs came the material, which was cDNA or gDNA.

Measured with immunoSEQ multiplex PCR; TCRdb has only the in-frame clones, and not every one. The table has 50,000 to 60,000 clones, roughly 91% seen once. The sample consisted of peripheral blood. The TCR was taken from an elderly man with active or convalescent COVID-19.

CDR3 nucleotide sequence: TGTGCCAGCAGCTTAGCGTCGAGTTACGAGCAGTACTTC. Translation: CASSLASSYEQYF. This sequence joins TRBV7-8 and TRBJ2-7; D remains ambiguous. The CDR3 sequence is 13 residues long. The V gene lost 0 bases and the J gene lost 4 bases, with 7 bases spanning the gap. Germline V gene sequence: CDR1 SGHVS, CDR2 FQNEAQ. Variable domain in full (rest from reference TRBV7-8 and TRBJ2-7): GAGVSQSPRYKVAKRGQDVALRCDPISGHVSLFWYQQALGQGPEFLTYFQNEAQLDKSGLPSDRFFAERPEGSVSTLKIQRTQQEDSAVYLCASSLASSYEQYFGPGTRLTVT.